This T cell receptor (beta chain) was captured by sequencing in a study of metastatic and nonmetastatic thyroid tumors. Deletions cut 5 bases from V and 1 base from J, with 11 bases between. Germline CDR1 reads MNHNS; CDR2 reads SASEGT. This CDR3 is built from 14 residues. Thyroid surgery was preceded by no treatment in any patient. TCRdb redid the clone calls on the PCR reads using MiXCR. This sample has tens of thousands of clones, with about a sixth found just once. The table lists this clone with many counts. What was sequenced was blood. The sequence was collected from a male donor with papillary thyroid cancer or a benign thyroid nodule (not recorded which). Some clones in this sample may be carry-over from other donors' samples. The chain carries TRBV6-1 and TRBJ1-2; no definite D call. CDR3 nucleotides: TGTGCCAGCAGTTCGGGGATGAATAACTATGGCTACACCTTC. It encodes CASSSGMNNYGYTF.